This T cell receptor (beta chain) was sequenced in a study of PD-1 blockade in mismatch repair-deficient tumors. TCRdb's copy holds only in-frame clones and misses some; the assay was immunoSEQ multiplex PCR. The sample holds 80,000 to 130,000 clones, about four fifths seen once. This CDR3 is 13 amino acids long. Trimming removed 1 base at V and 10 bases at J, with 13 bases between. From germline, CDR1 is MGHRA and CDR2 YSYEKL. The clonotype comes from an adult with mismatch repair-deficient cancer. The chain joins TRBV4-1 to TRBJ1-1, with TRBD1 as a possible D gene (6 bases). Sequences were derived from peripheral blood, sampled around 8 months after starting pembrolizumab. In nucleotides, the CDR3 is TGCGCCAGCAGCCAAGTTAACAGGGCGGGAGCTTTCTTT. This translates into CASSQVNRAGAFF.